This TCR beta chain was obtained from a study of neurological immune-mediated disorders. TCRdb reprocessed the 5' RACE reads with MiXCR, giving one entry per CDR3 protein. Altogether about 28,000 distinct CDR3 sequences are present, 9% to 15% being singletons, with the ten largest covering 7.8%. In germline, CDR1 is SEHNR, CDR2 FQNEAQ (reference sequence). The CDR3 extends over 10 amino acids. Trimming cost V 8 bases and J 6 bases, with 6 bases left between them. This clonotype was observed many times. The genes are TRBV7-9 and TRBJ2-3; D gene ambiguous. The sequence came from a man aged 55 to 70 in good health. What was sequenced was PBMCs. The CDR3 DNA sequence: TGTGCCAGCGGGTTTGATACGCAGTATTTT. Amino acids: CASGFDTQYF.